This entry features one TCR beta chain sequence. The target of this receptor is not known. No base-level quality is on record; no much larger clone is a single base apart. The same CDR3 is also encoded by other DNA sequences in this sample. The trial excluded patients who had a history of autoimmune disease or who were on systemic immunosuppression. In every dose cohort, peripheral blood was drawn for TCR sequencing at baseline, cycle 4 day 1, and cycle 7 day 1. The samples were taken from a phase I, first-in-human, multicenter, open-label dose-escalation trial of ivuxolimab. Adults with locally advanced or metastatic melanoma, renal cell carcinoma, hepatocellular carcinoma or head and neck squamous cell carcinoma were enrolled in the trial. Before TCR sequencing, CD4+ T cells and CD8+ T cells from peripheral blood were sorted into separate populations. The data stem from a study of OX40 agonist ivuxolimab in advanced cancers. In terms of the full investigation: Ivuxolimab, which targeted the costimulatory receptor OX40 (CD134), was an agonistic, fully human IgG2 monoclonal antibody. Intravenous ivuxolimab was administered to patients every 2 weeks at six dose levels: 0.01, 0.1, 0.3, 1.5, 3 and 10 mg/kg. Among the approximately 50 dose-escalation patients, about 19 had hepatocellular carcinoma, roughly 15 melanoma, 9 renal cell carcinoma and 9 head and neck cancer. The dose-escalation cohort was about 83% male with a mean age of roughly 62 years, ranging from roughly 20 to 80. Prior anti-PD-1, anti-PD-L1 or anti-CTLA-4 therapy was permitted, and approximately 40% of dose-escalation patients had received checkpoint inhibitors. Partial responses occurred in three dose-escalation patients: two with cutaneous melanoma and one with hepatocellular carcinoma. The purpose of peripheral TCRbeta sequencing was to test whether ivuxolimab changed TCR sequence diversity and led to clonal T-cell expansion. The monotherapy dose-escalation portion (N of about 49 patients) of the phase I ivuxolimab trial is reported in the paper. Overall study results and their limits: At doses of 0.1 to 3.0 mg/kg, clonal expansion of both CD4+ and CD8+ blood T cells was observed from baseline to week 6. Low levels of normalized T-cell clonal expansion were also seen in some nonresponding patients. In the 0.1-3.0 mg/kg groups, partial responders had among the lowest normalized peripheral clonal expansion, particularly in CD8+ T cells. On average, CD8+ T cells showed more expanded clones than CD4+ T cells after ivuxolimab. Which antigens the clonally expanded peripheral T cells were specific for was not determined.

The CDR3 measures 13 amino acids from cysteine to phenylalanine. Of the read, only the CDR3 DNA is kept; its 39 bases are in frame from base 1. Trimming takes 5 bases from V and 4 bases from J, and the germline ends sit 10 bases apart. CDR1 and CDR2, per the germline V gene (reference sequence), are SEHNR and FQNEAQ. To sequence the TCRbeta CDR3 region, genomic DNA was isolated from the sorted cells. TCRbeta CDR3 regions were sequenced using the immunoSEQ Assay. TCRdb obtained this table from immuneACCESS and retained in-frame rearrangements with V and J assigned. These tables miss some clones; where compared with another copy, unresolved V genes account for less than half of the shortfall, and the remainder is unexplained. The table for this sample lists about 82,000 clones; about 91% of them were counted only once. About 2% of the sample is held by the ten biggest clonotypes.

Sequences were derived from CD4+ or CD8+ T cells sorted from blood, sampled in a trial of the OX40 agonist ivuxolimab. The sequence came from an adult with an advanced solid tumor such as melanoma, head and neck, liver or kidney cancer. The V and J genes are TRBV7-9 and TRBJ2-3; the D call is possibly TRBD1 or TRBD2, each sharing 6 bases. The DNA reads as follows: TGTGCCAGCAGCCCCCGGGGGCCAGATACGCAGTATTTT. Protein translation: CASSPRGPDTQYF. Extended through the reference TRBV7-9 and TRBJ2-3 proteins, this CDR3 yields the full variable domain: DTGVSQNPRHKITKRGQNVTFRCDPISEHNRLYWYRQTLGQGPEFLTYFQNEAQLEKSRLLSDRFSAERPKGSFSTLEIQRTEQGDSAMYLCASSPRGPDTQYFGPGTRLTVL.